These T cell receptor beta chains were read from a single sample in a study of T-cell reconstitution after alpha-beta-depleted transplantation in children. One entry per CDR3 protein, called by TCRdb with MiXCR from the PCR reads. The data contain some 600,000 distinct CDR3 sequences, 10% to 15% of them singletons. The starting material was PBMCs, mostly from graft donor cells, obtained 360 days after TCRalphabeta/CD19-depleted stem cell transplant. The receptors shown here come from a male patient younger than 18 who had a stem cell transplant for acute myeloid leukemia, so the T cells may come from the graft donor. The CDR3 runs from the conserved cysteine through the conserved F or W. A D gene is named only where the DNA matches it firmly.

v_gene: TRBV28; j_gene: TRBJ1-1; d_gene: .; CDR3aa: CASSLHEGMNTEAFF
v_gene: TRBV2; j_gene: TRBJ2-1; d_gene: TRBD2; CDR3aa: CASSSLIPGLADLNEQFF
v_gene: TRBV20-1; j_gene: TRBJ1-5; d_gene: .; CDR3aa: CSARWGLELPQHF
v_gene: TRBV3-1; j_gene: TRBJ1-3; d_gene: .; CDR3aa: CASSQEGNTIYF
v_gene: TRBV5-4; j_gene: TRBJ1-2; d_gene: TRBD1; CDR3aa: CASSLEGTGAGYTF
v_gene: TRBV29-1; j_gene: TRBJ2-1; d_gene: TRBD2; CDR3aa: CSVPRLAGYNEQFF
v_gene: TRBV12-3/TRBV12-4; j_gene: TRBJ2-7; d_gene: .; CDR3aa: CASSRGEGAEQYF
v_gene: TRBV3-1; j_gene: TRBJ2-7; d_gene: .; CDR3aa: CASSLRTAPLTEQYF
v_gene: TRBV29-1; j_gene: TRBJ2-1; d_gene: .; CDR3aa: CSVRARVGYNEQFF
v_gene: TRBV5-5; j_gene: TRBJ2-2; d_gene: TRBD2; CDR3aa: CASSLSSGSTGELFF
v_gene: TRBV6-5; j_gene: TRBJ1-2; d_gene: TRBD1; CDR3aa: CASSYNGQGASDYGYTF
v_gene: TRBV5-1; j_gene: TRBJ1-2; d_gene: .; CDR3aa: CASSPRVAGFYYGYTF
v_gene: TRBV5-1; j_gene: TRBJ2-1; d_gene: .; CDR3aa: CASSDGGGGLSSYNEQFF
v_gene: TRBV20-1; j_gene: TRBJ2-3; d_gene: .; CDR3aa: CSAGEEGTDTQYF
v_gene: TRBV28; j_gene: TRBJ2-7; d_gene: .; CDR3aa: CASHDSVSYEQHF
v_gene: TRBV28; j_gene: TRBJ1-1; d_gene: .; CDR3aa: CASNVRAPTEAFF
v_gene: TRBV29-1; j_gene: TRBJ2-4; d_gene: TRBD1; CDR3aa: CSVIGTGRKNIQYF
v_gene: TRBV11-1; j_gene: TRBJ2-5; d_gene: TRBD2; CDR3aa: CASSAGLAGDRETQYF
v_gene: TRBV7-8; j_gene: TRBJ2-2; d_gene: .; CDR3aa: CASSLGPGALSGELFF
v_gene: TRBV2; j_gene: TRBJ2-1; d_gene: .; CDR3aa: CASSGQRVAYNEQFF
v_gene: TRBV28; j_gene: TRBJ2-7; d_gene: .; CDR3aa: CASCGRGRGGGSFSYEQYF
v_gene: TRBV20-1; j_gene: TRBJ2-2; d_gene: .; CDR3aa: CSAILSGTTGELFF
v_gene: TRBV9; j_gene: TRBJ2-7; d_gene: .; CDR3aa: CASSVGSWTLGDEQYF
v_gene: TRBV4-3; j_gene: TRBJ2-7; d_gene: TRBD1; CDR3aa: CASSQGRQGAHEQYF